A single sample gave rise to the 5 T cell receptor beta chains below, sequenced in a study of cytomegalovirus exposure and HLA in healthy donors. PCR primers comprised 60 Vbeta and 13 Jbeta primers. Produced via immunoSEQ multiplex PCR; TCRdb's table is partial and in-frame only. The sample carries roughly 110,000 clones, around 77% recorded once. Sequenced: PBMCs. Receptors were obtained from a man aged 35 to 55 in good health and CMV-seropositive.

The rearrangement links TRBV6-5 to TRBJ2-7; the match to TRBD1 covers 11 bases. The CDR3 contains 13 residues. V was clipped by 5 bases and J by 7 bases; unmatched bases: 4. Germline V lookup: CDR1 MNHEY, CDR2 SVGAGI. The CDR3: CASSHRDRGEQYF. For the CDR3, the DNA is TGTGCCAGCAGTCACCGGGACAGGGGGGAGCAGTACTTC.

This clone was recorded a few times. V is TRBV6-1 and J is TRBJ2-2; TRBD1 might be the D (6 bases). Germline V gives CDR1 MNHNS, CDR2 SASEGT. Trimming pared 1 base from V and 7 bases from J, leaving 10 bases between. The CDR3 length is 14 residues. The CDR3 protein is CASSEVRGYGELFF. DNA for the CDR3: TGTGCCAGCAGTGAAGTCAGGGGTTACGGGGAGCTGTTTTTT.

The rearrangement joins TRBV29-1 to TRBJ1-1; TRBD1 matches at 7 bases. The CDR3 has 15 residues. Germline CDR1 and CDR2: SQVTM and ANQGSEA. After removal of 3 bases from V and 6 bases from J, the junction contained 13 bases not matched to a gene. CDR3 sequence: CSVDGRQGGISEAFF. CDR3 sequence (DNA): TGCAGCGTTGATGGAAGGCAGGGGGGCATCTCTGAAGCTTTCTTT.

The V and J genes are TRBV9 and TRBJ2-6; weak D call: TRBD2 (5 bases). The V gene lost 4 bases and the J gene lost 0 bases, with 14 bases spanning the gap. The V gene's germline CDR1 is SGDLS and CDR2 YYNGEE. The CDR3 extends over 17 amino acids. CDR3 bases: TGTGCCAGCAGCCTCCTCGGGGTAAGCTCTGGGGCCAACGTCCTGACTTTC. Residues: CASSLLGVSSGANVLTF.

The chain has TRBV2 and TRBJ2-7, with D possibly TRBD2 on 6 matching bases. V lost 3 bases, J lost 0 bases, and 15 bases lay in between. Germline lookup yields CDR1 SNHLY and CDR2 FYNNEI. The CDR3 spans 16 residues. This chain's CDR3 is CASSDDAGHGSYEQYF. CDR3 nucleotides: TGTGCCAGCAGTGACGATGCGGGGCACGGCTCCTACGAGCAGTACTTC. The entire variable domain, with the rest obtained from reference TRBV2 and TRBJ2-7, is as follows: EPEVTQTPSHQVTQMGQEVILRCVPISNHLYFYWYRQILGQKVEFLVSFYNNEISEKSEIFDDQFSVERPDGSNFTLKIRSTKLEDSAMYFCASSDDAGHGSYEQYFGPGTRLTVT.